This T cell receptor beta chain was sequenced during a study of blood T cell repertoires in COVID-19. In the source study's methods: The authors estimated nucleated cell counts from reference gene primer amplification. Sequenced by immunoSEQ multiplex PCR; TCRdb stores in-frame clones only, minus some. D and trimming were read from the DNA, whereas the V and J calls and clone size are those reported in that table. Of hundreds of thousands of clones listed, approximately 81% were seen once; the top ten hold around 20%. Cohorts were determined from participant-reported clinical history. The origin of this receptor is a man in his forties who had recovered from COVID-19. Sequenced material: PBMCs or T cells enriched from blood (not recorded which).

The CDR3 DNA sequence: TGCGCCAGCAGCCTCGGGTCCGGGGGCACAGATACGCAGTATTTT. Protein sequence: CASSLGSGGTDTQYF. This chain connects TRBV4-1 to TRBJ2-3, with D possibly being TRBD2 (5 bases). Germline V gives CDR1 MGHRA, CDR2 YSYEKL. The CDR3 loop spans 15 amino acids. V was cut by 4 bases and J by 1 base, with 12 bases left in between.